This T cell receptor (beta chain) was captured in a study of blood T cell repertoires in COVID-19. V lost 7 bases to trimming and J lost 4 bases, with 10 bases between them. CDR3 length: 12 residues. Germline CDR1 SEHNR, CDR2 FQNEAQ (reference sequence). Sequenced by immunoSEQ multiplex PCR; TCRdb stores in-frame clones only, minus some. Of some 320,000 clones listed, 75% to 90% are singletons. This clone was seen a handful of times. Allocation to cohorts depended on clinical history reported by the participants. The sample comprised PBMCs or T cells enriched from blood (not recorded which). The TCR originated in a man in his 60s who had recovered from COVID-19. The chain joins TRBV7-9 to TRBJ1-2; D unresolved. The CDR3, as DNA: TGTGCCAGCACCGCGGAGGGCTATGGCTACACCTTC. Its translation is CASTAEGYGYTF.